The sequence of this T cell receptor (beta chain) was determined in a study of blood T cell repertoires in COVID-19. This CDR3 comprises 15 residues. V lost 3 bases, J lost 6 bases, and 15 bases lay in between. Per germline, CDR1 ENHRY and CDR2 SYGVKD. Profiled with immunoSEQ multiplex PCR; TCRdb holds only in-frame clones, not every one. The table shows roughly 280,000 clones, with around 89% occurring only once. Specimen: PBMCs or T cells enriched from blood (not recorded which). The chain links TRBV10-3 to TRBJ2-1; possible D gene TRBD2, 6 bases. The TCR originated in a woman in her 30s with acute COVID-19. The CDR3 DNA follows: TGTGCCATCAGTGATACGACGGGAGCGGGCAATGAGCAGTTCTTC. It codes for CAISDTTGAGNEQFF.